This T cell receptor beta chain was sequenced for a study of blood T cell repertoires in COVID-19. Looking at the study overall: Some COVID-19 samples were acute and others convalescent; all came from the United States, Italy and Spain.

In the study's own analysis: Amplification from reference gene primers served as the basis for estimated nucleated cell counts. The assay was immunoSEQ multiplex PCR, and TCRdb's table has in-frame clones only and misses some. V, J and clone size are those of that table, while D and trimming were read from the DNA. This sample has some 67,000 clones, with 75% to 95% found just once. The J segment lost 1 base and the V segment lost 6 bases, leaving 6 bases of the junction unmatched. CDR3 length: 15 amino acids. From germline, CDR1 is MNHEY and CDR2 SVGAGI. The clonotype originates from a woman aged 18-35 years with acute or convalescent COVID-19. The sequenced sample consisted of peripheral blood. This chain uses TRBV6-5 with TRBJ1-5; 7 positions agree with TRBD1. The CDR3 spells CASRPQGLSNQPQHF. The CDR3 DNA reads TGTGCCAGCAGGCCACAGGGGTTGAGCAATCAGCCCCAGCATTTT.